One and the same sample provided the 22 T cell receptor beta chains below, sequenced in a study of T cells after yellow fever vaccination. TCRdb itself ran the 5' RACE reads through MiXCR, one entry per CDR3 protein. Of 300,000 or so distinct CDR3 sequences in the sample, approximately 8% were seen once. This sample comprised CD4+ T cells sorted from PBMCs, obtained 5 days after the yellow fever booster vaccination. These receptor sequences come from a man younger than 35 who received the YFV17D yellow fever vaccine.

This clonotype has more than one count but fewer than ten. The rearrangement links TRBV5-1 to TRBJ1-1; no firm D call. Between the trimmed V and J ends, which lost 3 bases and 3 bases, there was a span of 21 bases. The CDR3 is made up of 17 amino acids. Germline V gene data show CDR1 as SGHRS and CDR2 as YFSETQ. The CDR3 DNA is TGCGCCAGCAGCTGGACCGCCACCAGCCGGAGGGACACTGAAGCTTTCTTT. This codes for CASSWTATSRRDTEAFF.

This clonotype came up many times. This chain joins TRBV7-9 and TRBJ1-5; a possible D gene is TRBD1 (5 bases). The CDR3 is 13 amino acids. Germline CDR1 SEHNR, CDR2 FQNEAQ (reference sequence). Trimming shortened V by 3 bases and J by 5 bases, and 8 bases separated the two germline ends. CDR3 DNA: TGTGCCAGCAGCTTCCAGGGCCATCAGCCCCAGCATTTT. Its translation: CASSFQGHQPQHF. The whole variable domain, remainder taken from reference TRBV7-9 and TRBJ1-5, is DTGVSQNPRHKITKRGQNVTFRCDPISEHNRLYWYRQTLGQGPEFLTYFQNEAQLEKSRLLSDRFSAERPKGSFSTLEIQRTEQGDSAMYLCASSFQGHQPQHFGDGTRLSIL.

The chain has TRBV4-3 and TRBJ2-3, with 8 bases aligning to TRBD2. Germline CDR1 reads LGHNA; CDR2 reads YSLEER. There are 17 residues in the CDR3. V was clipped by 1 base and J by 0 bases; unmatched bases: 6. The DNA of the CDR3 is TGCGCCAGCAGCCAAGTCCTAAGCGGGGGCAGCACAGATACGCAGTATTTT. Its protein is CASSQVLSGGSTDTQYF.

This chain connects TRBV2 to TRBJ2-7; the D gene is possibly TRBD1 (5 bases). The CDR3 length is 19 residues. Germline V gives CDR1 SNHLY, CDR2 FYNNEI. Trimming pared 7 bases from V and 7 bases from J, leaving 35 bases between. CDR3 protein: CASKKDTGYKLFLVEEQYF. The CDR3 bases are TGTGCCAGCAAGAAGGATACAGGATACAAACTATTTCTTGTCGAAGAGCAGTACTTC.

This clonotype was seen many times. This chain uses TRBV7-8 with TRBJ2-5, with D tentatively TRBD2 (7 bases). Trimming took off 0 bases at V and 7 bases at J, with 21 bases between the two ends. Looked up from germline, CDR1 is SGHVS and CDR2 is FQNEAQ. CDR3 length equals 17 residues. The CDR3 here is CASSLAIRRGGRGTQYF. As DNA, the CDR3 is TGTGCCAGCAGCTTAGCGATACGGAGGGGGGGGCGTGGGACCCAGTACTTC.

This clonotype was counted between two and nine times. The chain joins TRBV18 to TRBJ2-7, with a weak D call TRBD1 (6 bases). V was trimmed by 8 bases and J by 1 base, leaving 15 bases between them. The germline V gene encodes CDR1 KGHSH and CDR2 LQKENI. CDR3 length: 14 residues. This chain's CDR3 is CASVSTGGSYEQYF. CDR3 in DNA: TGTGCCAGCGTCTCGACAGGCGGGTCCTACGAGCAGTACTTC.

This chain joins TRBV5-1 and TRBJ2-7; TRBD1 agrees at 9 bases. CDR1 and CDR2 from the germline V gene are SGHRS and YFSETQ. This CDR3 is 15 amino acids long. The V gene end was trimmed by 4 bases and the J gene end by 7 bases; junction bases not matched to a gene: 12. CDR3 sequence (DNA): TGCGCCAGCAGCCCCCGCTGGGGGACAGGGCTTGAGCAGTACTTC. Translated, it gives CASSPRWGTGLEQYF.

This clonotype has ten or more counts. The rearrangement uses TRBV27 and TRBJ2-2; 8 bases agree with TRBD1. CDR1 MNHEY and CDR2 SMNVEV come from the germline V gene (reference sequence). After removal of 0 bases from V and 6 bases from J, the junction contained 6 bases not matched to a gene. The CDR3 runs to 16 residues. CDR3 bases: TGTGCCAGCAGTTTATCGAGACAGGGGTACGCCGGGGAGCTGTTTTTT. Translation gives CASSLSRQGYAGELFF.

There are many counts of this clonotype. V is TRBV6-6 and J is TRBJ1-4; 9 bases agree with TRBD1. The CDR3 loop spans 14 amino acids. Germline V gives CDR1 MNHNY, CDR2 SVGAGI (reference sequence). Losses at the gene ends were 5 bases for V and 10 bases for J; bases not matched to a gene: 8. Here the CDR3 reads CASSHRDRVVKLFF. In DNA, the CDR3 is TGTGCCAGCAGTCACCGGGACAGGGTCGTAAAACTGTTTTTT.

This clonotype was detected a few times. The CDR3, as DNA: TGTGCCAGCAGACCGACAGGGGGGTTAGAGACCCAGTACTTC. Translating gives CASRPTGGLETQYF. The rearrangement links TRBV6-2 or TRBV6-3 to TRBJ2-5; 9 bases agree with TRBD1. The CDR3 runs to 14 residues. V trimming: 6 bases; J trimming: 4 bases; junction bases outside the gene matches: 6. Per the germline V gene, CDR1 is MNHEY and CDR2 is SVGEGT.

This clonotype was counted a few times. In DNA, the CDR3 is TGTGCCAGCAGAGACGACTCTGGGGCCAACGTCCTGACTTTC. Translated: CASRDDSGANVLTF. V and J are TRBV6-4 and TRBJ2-6; unclear D gene. The CDR3 loop spans 14 amino acids. Germline values: CDR1 MRHNA, CDR2 SNTAGT. The V and J ends lost 6 bases and 0 bases respectively, with 6 bases between them.

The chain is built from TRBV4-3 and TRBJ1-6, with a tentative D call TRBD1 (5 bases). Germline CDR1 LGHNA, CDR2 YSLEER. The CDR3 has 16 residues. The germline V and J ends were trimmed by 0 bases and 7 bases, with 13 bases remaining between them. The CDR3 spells CASSQDTGGTNSPLHF. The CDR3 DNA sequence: TGCGCCAGCAGCCAAGATACAGGCGGTACGAATTCACCCCTCCACTTT.

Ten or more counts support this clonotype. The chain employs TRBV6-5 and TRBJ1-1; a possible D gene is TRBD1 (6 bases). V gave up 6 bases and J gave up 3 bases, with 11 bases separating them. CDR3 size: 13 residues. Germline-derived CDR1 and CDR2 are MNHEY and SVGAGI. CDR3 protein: CASSQGIDTEAFF. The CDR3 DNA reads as TGTGCCAGCAGCCAGGGGATCGACACTGAAGCTTTCTTT.

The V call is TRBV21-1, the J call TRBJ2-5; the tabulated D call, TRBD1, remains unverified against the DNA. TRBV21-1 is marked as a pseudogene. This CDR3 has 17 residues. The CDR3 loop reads CASSKLRGAGAQETQYF. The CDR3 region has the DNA TGTGCCAGCAGCAAATTGAGGGGAGCGGGGGCTCAAGAGACCCAGTACTTC.

CDR3 nucleotide sequence: TGTGCCAGCATCCCACCTACGGGACAGCCCTACAATGAGCAGTTCTTC. It translates to CASIPPTGQPYNEQFF. The V call is TRBV5-7, the J call TRBJ2-1; 7 bases align to TRBD1. TRBV5-7 qualifies as an ORF whose function is uncertain. CDR3 length: 16 residues. V shed 6 bases, J shed 2 bases, and the junction held 11 bases outside the gene matches.

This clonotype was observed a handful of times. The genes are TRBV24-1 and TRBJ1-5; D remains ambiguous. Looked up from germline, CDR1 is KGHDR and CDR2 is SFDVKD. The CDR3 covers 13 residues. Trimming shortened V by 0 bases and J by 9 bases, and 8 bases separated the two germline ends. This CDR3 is CATSDLAGRPQHF. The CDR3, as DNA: TGTGCCACCAGTGATTTGGCAGGTCGGCCCCAGCATTTT.

CDR3 coding DNA: TGTGCCAGCGCCCGGGGGGCTGCAACCTACGAGCAGTACTTC. Translating gives CASARGAATYEQYF. This chain links TRBV25-1 with TRBJ2-7; D is possibly TRBD2 (7 bases). V shed 8 bases and J shed 2 bases, with 16 bases lying between them. CDR1 MGHDK and CDR2 SYGVNS come from the germline V gene. CDR3 size: 14 residues.

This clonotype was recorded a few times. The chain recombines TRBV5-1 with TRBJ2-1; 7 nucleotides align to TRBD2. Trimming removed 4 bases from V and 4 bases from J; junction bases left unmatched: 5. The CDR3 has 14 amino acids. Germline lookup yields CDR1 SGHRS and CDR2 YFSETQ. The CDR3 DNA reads TGCGCCAGCAGCCCCAAGCGGGAATACAATGAGCAGTTCTTC. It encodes CASSPKREYNEQFF.

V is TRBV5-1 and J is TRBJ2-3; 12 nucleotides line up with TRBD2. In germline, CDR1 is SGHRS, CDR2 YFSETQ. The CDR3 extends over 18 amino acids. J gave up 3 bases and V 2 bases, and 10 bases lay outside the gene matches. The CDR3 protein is CASSLASGGAGGTDTQYF. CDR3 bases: TGCGCCAGCAGCTTAGCTAGCGGGGGGGCCGGTGGGACAGATACGCAGTATTTT.

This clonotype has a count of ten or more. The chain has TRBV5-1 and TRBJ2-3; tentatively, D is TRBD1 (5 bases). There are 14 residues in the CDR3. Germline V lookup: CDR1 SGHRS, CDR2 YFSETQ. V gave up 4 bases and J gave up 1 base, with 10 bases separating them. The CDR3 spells CASSAEQGTDTQYF. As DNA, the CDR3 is TGCGCCAGCAGCGCTGAACAGGGCACAGATACGCAGTATTTT.

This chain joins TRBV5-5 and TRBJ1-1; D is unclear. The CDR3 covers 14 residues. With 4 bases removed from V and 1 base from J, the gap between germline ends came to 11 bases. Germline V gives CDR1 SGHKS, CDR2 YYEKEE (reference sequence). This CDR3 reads CASSRSRANTEAFF. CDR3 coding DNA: TGTGCCAGCAGCAGGTCCCGGGCGAACACTGAAGCTTTCTTT.

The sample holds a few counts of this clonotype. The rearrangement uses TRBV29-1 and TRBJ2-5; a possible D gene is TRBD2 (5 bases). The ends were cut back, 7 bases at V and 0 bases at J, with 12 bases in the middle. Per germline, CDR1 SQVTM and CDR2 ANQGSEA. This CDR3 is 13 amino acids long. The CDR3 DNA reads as TGCAGCGCCCCCGTGGACTACCAAGAGACCCAGTACTTC. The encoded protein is CSAPVDYQETQYF.